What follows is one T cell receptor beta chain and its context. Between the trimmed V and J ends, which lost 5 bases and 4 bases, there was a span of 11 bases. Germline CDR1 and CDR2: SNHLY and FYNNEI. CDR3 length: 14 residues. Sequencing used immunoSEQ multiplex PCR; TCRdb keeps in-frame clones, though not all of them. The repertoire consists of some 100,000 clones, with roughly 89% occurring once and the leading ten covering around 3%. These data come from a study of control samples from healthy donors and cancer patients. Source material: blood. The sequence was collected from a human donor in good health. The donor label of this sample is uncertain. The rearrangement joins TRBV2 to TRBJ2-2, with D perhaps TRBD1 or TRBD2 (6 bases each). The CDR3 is CASSTKGGTGELFF. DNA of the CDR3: TGTGCCAGCAGTACCAAGGGGGGCACCGGGGAGCTGTTTTTT.